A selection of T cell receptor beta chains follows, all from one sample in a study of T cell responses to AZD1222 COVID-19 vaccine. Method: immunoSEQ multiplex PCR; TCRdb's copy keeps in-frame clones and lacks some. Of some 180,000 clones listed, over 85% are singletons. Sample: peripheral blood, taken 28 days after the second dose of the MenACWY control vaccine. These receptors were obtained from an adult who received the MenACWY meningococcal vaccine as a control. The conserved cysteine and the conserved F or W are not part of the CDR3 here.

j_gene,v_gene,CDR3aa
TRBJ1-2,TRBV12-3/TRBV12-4,ASSRQGGGYT
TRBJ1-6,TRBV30,AWSGGVYNSPLH
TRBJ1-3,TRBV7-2,ASSFPGGRRGNTIY
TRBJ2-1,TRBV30,AWSLGLLDEQF
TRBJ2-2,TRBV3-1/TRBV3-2,ASTRGTGELF
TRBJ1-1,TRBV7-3,ASSLTGTGTNTEAF
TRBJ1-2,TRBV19,ASSGRTGNYGYT
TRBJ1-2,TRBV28,ASSSRGQDNYGYT
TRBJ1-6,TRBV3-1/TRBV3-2,ASSQGQGRSPLH
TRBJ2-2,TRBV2,ASVVAGGLGELF
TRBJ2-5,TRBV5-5,ASSSLVGGKQETQY
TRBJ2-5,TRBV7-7,ASSPNSGKETQY
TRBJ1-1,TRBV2,ASFEPRSGFTEAF
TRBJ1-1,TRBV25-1,ASSERFGTGHGTEAF
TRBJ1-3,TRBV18,ASQTGGVSSQSSGNTIY
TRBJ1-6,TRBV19,ATNREPGNSPLH
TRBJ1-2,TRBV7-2,ASSLAIGHRGDYGYT
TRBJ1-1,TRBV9,ASSVGGRGEGTEAF
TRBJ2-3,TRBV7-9,ASSLTSGGAADTQY
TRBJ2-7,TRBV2,ASRGGMGQY
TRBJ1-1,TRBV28,ASSLTGVVTEAF
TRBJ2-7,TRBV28,ASSNRDNYEQY
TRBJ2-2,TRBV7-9,ASSHANSLSGELF
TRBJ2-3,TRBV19,ASSEGTSWADTQY
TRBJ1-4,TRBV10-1,ASRGAATNEKLF
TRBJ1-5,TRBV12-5,ASGEGSTSNQPQH
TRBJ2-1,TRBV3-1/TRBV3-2,ASSQATLAGAEQF
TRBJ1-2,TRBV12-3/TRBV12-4,ACSPTEYGYT
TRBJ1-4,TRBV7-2,ASSPRDATNEKLF
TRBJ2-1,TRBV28,ASSYPGLVGYGEQF
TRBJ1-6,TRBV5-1,ASSLGQEGSPLH
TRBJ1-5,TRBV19,ASSIRGKSNQPQH
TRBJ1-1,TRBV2,ASSRDRPNTEAF
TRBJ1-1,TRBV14,ASSRTGGRTEAF
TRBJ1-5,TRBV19,ASSWTTDQPQH
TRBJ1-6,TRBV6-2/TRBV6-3,ASSHLQGYNSPLH
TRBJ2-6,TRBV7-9,ASSRTGAASGANVLT
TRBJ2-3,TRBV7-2,ASRRLAGGSFTDTQY
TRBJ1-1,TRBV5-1,ASSSEAGGEAF
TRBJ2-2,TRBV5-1,ASSIGQNTGELF
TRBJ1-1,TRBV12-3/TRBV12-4,ASSLGPAEAF
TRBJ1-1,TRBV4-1,ASSQDSGVSNTEAF